Below, 14 T cell receptor beta chains from the same sample are listed, as sequenced in a study of long-term antiretroviral therapy in people with HIV. Researchers ran immunoSEQ v3.0 at survey level. Assay: immunoSEQ multiplex PCR; the TCRdb copy retains only in-frame clones and omits some. The sample includes about 6,700 clones, approximately 74% of them seen just once. This specimen consisted of unsorted PBMCs, obtained 0.1 years before starting antiretroviral therapy. The receptors were sampled from a man in his late teens or twenties with HIV.

V gene TRBV19 combines with J gene TRBJ1-1; 7 nucleotides align to TRBD1. The V segment lost 5 bases and the J segment 1 base; nucleotides outside the gene matches: 1. The CDR3 extends over 13 amino acids. Per germline, CDR1 LNHDA and CDR2 SQIVND (reference sequence). CDR3 nucleotide sequence: TGTGCCAGTAGTCGACAGGGGAACACTGAAGCTTTCTTT. Its protein product is CASSRQGNTEAFF. Together with reference TRBV19 and TRBJ1-1, the CDR3 gives the full variable domain: DGGITQSPKYLFRKEGQNVTLSCEQNLNHDAMYWYRQDPGQGLRLIYYSQIVNDFQKGDIAEGYSVSREKKESFPLTVTSAQKNPTAFYLCASSRQGNTEAFFGQGTRLTVV.

The chain couples TRBV11-2 to TRBJ1-4; D unresolved. The ends were cut back, 4 bases at V and 8 bases at J, with 14 bases in the middle. Germline assignment: CDR1 SGHAT and CDR2 FQNNGV. This CDR3 spans 14 amino acids. Here the CDR3 DNA reads TGTGCCAGCAGCTACCAGGCGGTAGGAGAAAAACTGTTTTTT. Its translation is CASSYQAVGEKLFF.

This clone appeared a few times. The genes are TRBV18 and TRBJ2-7, with D tentatively TRBD1 (5 bases). The length of the CDR3 is 14 residues. The V end lost 2 bases, the J end lost 1 base, and 9 bases lay between the germline ends. Germline V gives CDR1 KGHSH, CDR2 LQKENI. CDR3 residues: CASSPRTGSYEQYF. The CDR3 DNA is TGTGCCAGCTCACCAAGAACAGGTTCCTACGAGCAGTACTTC.

The chain combines TRBV19 with TRBJ1-1; maybe TRBD1 (5 bases). V was clipped by 6 bases and J by 4 bases, with 15 bases between them. Per the germline V gene, CDR1 is LNHDA and CDR2 is SQIVND (reference sequence). The CDR3 runs to 14 residues. CDR3 region: CASRPGRRGTEAFF. The CDR3 DNA reads as TGTGCCAGTAGGCCGGGGCGGAGGGGCACTGAAGCTTTCTTT.

V gene TRBV7-2 combines with J gene TRBJ2-7; TRBD1 aligns across 9 bases. Germline CDR1 SGHTA, CDR2 FQGNSA. Trimming cost V 7 bases and J 3 bases; bases outside gene matches: 7. CDR3 length: 14 amino acids. The CDR3 coding sequence is TGTGCCAGCAAAACGGGACAGGGACACTACGAGCAGTACTTC. Encoded protein: CASKTGQGHYEQYF.

In nucleotides, the CDR3 is TGTGCCAGCAGCAGCCATGGGGGTATGGACACTGAAGCTTTCTTT. Its protein is CASSSHGGMDTEAFF. This chain joins TRBV28 and TRBJ1-1; weak D call: TRBD1 (5 bases). CDR1 MDHEN and CDR2 SYDVKM come from the germline V gene. Deletions cut 6 bases from V and 3 bases from J, with 17 bases between. The CDR3 covers 15 residues. The entire variable domain, with the rest obtained from reference TRBV28 and TRBJ1-1, is as follows: DVKVTQSSRYLVKRTGEKVFLECVQDMDHENMFWYRQDPGLGLRLIYFSYDVKMKEKGDIPEGYSVSREKKERFSLILESASTNQTSMYLCASSSHGGMDTEAFFGQGTRLTVV.

This clone has a single count. This rearrangement joins TRBV14 to TRBJ2-1, with D perhaps assigned TRBD1 or TRBD2 (5 bases each). This CDR3 has 14 residues. Trimming pared 4 bases from V and 4 bases from J, leaving 11 bases between. CDR1 is SGHDN, CDR2 FVKESK, per germline. The CDR3 DNA is TGTGCCAGCAGCCCAATGGGACCATACAATGAGCAGTTCTTC. It yields the protein CASSPMGPYNEQFF.

The chain links TRBV28 to TRBJ1-1, with D unresolved. The ends were cut back, 2 bases at V and 1 base at J, with 14 bases in the middle. CDR1 MDHEN and CDR2 SYDVKM come from the germline V gene. This CDR3 is 16 amino acids long. In nucleotides, the CDR3 is TGTGCCAGCAGTTTAGGTTGGTACAGAGAGAACACTGAAGCTTTCTTT. Its protein product is CASSLGWYRENTEAFF.

This chain joins TRBV6-5 and TRBJ1-1; possibly TRBD1 for D (6 bases). The CDR3 length is 13 residues. Trimming removed 8 bases at V and 5 bases at J, with 15 bases between. Germline values: CDR1 MNHEY, CDR2 SVGAGI. CDR3 loop: CASGPGGYTEAFF. The CDR3, as DNA: TGTGCCAGCGGTCCCGGGGGCTATACTGAAGCTTTCTTT.

The chain combines TRBV2 with TRBJ1-2, with D maybe TRBD1 (5 bases). Looked up from germline, CDR1 is SNHLY and CDR2 is FYNNEI. V was trimmed by 7 bases and J by 6 bases, leaving 15 bases between them. This CDR3 region has 13 residues. The CDR3 nucleotides read TGTGCCAGCACCGAATCCGGGGCCAATGGCTACACCTTC. Translation: CASTESGANGYTF.

By share, this clone counts as large. V and J are TRBV7-3 and TRBJ1-1, with D hard to call. V was clipped by 3 bases and J by 0 bases, with 5 bases between them. Germline lookup yields CDR1 SGHTA and CDR2 FQGTGA. The CDR3 has 13 amino acids. CDR3 nucleotides: TGTGCCAGCAGCTTTAGGGTGAACACTGAAGCTTTCTTT. Its translation is CASSFRVNTEAFF. The entire variable domain, with the rest obtained from reference TRBV7-3 and TRBJ1-1, is as follows: GAGVSQTPSNKVTEKGKYVELRCDPISGHTALYWYRQSLGQGPEFLIYFQGTGAADDSGLPNDRFFAVRPEGSVSTLKIQRTERGDSAVYLCASSFRVNTEAFFGQGTRLTVV.

V usage is TRBV5-1 and J usage is TRBJ1-1; perhaps TRBD1 as D (5 bases). CDR1 is SGHRS and CDR2 is YFSETQ in the germline V gene. The CDR3 length is 12 residues. Between the trimmed V and J ends, which lost 5 bases and 4 bases, there was a span of 9 bases. This chain's CDR3 is CASRRGATEAFF. Written as DNA, the CDR3 is TGCGCCAGCAGGAGGGGTGCCACTGAAGCTTTCTTT.

The chain uses TRBV25-1 and TRBJ2-5; 7 bases are shared with TRBD2. V lost 4 bases, J lost 6 bases, and 5 bases stayed unmatched. From germline, CDR1 is MGHDK and CDR2 SYGVNS. The CDR3 is made up of 13 amino acids. CDR3: CASSGTSRKTQYF. CDR3 nucleotides: TGTGCCAGCAGTGGGACTAGTAGGAAGACCCAGTACTTC.

The chain is built from TRBV6-4 and TRBJ1-5; no reliable D call. In germline, CDR1 is MRHNA, CDR2 SNTAGT. Trimming removed 2 bases from V and 6 bases from J, with 20 bases in between. The CDR3 contains 17 residues. The chain's CDR3 is CASSDGSRLGQCQPQHF. The CDR3 DNA follows: TGTGCCAGCAGTGACGGGTCAAGGTTAGGGCAATGTCAGCCCCAGCATTTT.